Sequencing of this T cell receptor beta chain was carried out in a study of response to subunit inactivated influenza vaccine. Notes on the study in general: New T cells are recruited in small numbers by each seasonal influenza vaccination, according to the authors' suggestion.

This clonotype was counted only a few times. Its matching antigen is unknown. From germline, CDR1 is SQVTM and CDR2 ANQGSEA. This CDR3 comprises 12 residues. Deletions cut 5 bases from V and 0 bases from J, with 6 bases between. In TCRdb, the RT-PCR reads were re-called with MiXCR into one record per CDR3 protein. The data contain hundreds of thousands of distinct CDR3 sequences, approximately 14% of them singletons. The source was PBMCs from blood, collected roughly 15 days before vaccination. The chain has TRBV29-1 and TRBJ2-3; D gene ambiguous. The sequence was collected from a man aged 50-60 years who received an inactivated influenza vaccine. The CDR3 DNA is TGCAGCGTTAGCAGGAGCACAGATACGCAGTATTTT. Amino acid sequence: CSVSRSTDTQYF.